This TCR beta chain derives from a study of early T cells in non-severe SARS-CoV-2 infection. About the research overall: Chains were not paired, and sequencing was done on bulk RNA from unsorted whole blood.

Via MiXCR, TCRdb re-called the 5' RACE reads, giving one row per CDR3 protein. The sample shows about 69,000 distinct CDR3 sequences, approximately 10% of them seen only once. Looked up from germline, CDR1 is SEHNR and CDR2 is FQNEAQ (reference sequence). The CDR3 loop spans 14 amino acids. V lost 5 bases to trimming and J lost 4 bases; unmatched junction nucleotides: 4. This clonotype has only a few counts. The sequencing sample was made of whole blood. This sequence originates from an adult who was a healthcare worker with PCR-confirmed SARS-CoV-2 infection or an uninfected control (not recorded which). The rearrangement joins TRBV7-9 to TRBJ2-1, with 8 bases lining up with TRBD1. CDR3 sequence reads: CASSNGQGYNEQFF. The CDR3 coding sequence is TGTGCCAGCAGCAACGGACAGGGTTACAATGAGCAGTTCTTC.